This TCR beta chain originates from a study of blood T cell repertoires in COVID-19. TCRdb's table, derived via immunoSEQ multiplex PCR, lists solely in-frame clones and lacks some. The sample contains about 230,000 clones, roughly 84% of which appear only once. The receptor comes from a middle-aged man with acute or convalescent COVID-19. The sequenced sample was peripheral blood.

The DNA of the CDR3 is TGTGCCAGCAGCCACGGACAGTGGGGCTACACCTTC. Protein: CASSHGQWGYTF. The chain couples TRBV3-1 (or the pseudogene TRBV3-2) to TRBJ1-2, with a weak D call TRBD1 (6 bases). CDR3 size: 12 residues. V gave up 3 bases and J gave up 8 bases, with 10 bases separating them. CDR1 LGHDT and CDR2 YNNKEL come from the germline V gene (reference sequence).